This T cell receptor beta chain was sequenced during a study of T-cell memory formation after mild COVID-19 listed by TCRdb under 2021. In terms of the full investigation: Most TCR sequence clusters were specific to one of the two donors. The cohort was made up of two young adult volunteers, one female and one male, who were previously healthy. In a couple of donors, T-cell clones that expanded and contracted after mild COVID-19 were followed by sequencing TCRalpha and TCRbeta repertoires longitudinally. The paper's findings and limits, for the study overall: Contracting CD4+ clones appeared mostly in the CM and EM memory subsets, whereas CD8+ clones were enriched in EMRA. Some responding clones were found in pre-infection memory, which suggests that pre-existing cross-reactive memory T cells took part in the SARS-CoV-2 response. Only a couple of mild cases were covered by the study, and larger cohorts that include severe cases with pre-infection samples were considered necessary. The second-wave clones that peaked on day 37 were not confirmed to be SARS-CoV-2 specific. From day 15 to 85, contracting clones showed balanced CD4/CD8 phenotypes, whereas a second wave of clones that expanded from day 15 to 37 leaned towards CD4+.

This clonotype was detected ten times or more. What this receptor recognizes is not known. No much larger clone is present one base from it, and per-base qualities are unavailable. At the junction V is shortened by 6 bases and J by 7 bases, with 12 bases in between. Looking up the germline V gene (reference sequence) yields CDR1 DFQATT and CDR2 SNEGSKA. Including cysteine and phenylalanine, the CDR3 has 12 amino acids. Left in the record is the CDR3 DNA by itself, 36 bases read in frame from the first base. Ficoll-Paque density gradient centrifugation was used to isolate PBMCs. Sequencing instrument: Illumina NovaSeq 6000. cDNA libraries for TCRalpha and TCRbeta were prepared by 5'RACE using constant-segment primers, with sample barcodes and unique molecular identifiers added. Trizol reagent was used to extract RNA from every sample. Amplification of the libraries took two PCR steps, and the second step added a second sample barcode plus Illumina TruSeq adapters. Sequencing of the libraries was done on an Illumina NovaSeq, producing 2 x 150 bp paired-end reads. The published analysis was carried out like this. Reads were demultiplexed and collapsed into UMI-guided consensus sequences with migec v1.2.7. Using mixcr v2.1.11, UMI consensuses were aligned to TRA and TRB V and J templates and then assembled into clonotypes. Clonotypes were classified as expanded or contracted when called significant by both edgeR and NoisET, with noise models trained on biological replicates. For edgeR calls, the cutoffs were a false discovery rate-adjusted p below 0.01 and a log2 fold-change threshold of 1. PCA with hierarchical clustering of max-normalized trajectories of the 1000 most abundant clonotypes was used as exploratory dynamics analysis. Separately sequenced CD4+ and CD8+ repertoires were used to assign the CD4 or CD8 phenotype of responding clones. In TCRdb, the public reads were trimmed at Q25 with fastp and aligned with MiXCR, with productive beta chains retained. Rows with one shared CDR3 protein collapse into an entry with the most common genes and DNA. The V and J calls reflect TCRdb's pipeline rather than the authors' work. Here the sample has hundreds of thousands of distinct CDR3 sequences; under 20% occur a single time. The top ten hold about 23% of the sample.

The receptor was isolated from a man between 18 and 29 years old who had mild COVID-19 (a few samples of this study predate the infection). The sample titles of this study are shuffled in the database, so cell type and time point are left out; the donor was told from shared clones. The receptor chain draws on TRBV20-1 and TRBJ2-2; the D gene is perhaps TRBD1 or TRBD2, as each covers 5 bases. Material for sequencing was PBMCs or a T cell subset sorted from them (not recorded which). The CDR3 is CSAARDVGELFF. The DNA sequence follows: TGCAGTGCCGCCCGGGACGTCGGGGAGCTGTTTTTT.